What follows are 19 T cell receptor beta chains derived from one specimen sequenced in a study of blood T cell repertoires in COVID-19. The repertoire was sequenced with immunoSEQ multiplex PCR; TCRdb's copy has only in-frame clones and lacks some. The sample lists about 160,000 clones, approximately 90% seen once, with 4.8% in the top ten. Input material: peripheral blood. The receptors were gathered from a man aged 25-40 years with COVID-19, enrolled during active disease.

This rearrangement joins TRBV5-5 to TRBJ2-5; D is perhaps TRBD1 (6 bases). This CDR3 spans 15 amino acids. Trimming took 2 bases from V and 1 from J, leaving 12 bases between them. CDR1 and CDR2 (germline): SGHKS, YYEKEE (reference sequence). The CDR3 protein is CASSFSGTTQETQYF. DNA for the CDR3: TGTGCCAGCAGCTTTTCCGGGACAACCCAAGAGACCCAGTACTTC. The full variable domain, completed using reference TRBV5-5 and TRBJ2-5, is DAGVTQSPTHLIKTRGQQVTLRCSPISGHKSVSWYQQVLGQGPQFIFQYYEKEERGRGNFPDRFSARQFPNYSSELNVNALLLGDSALYLCASSFSGTTQETQYFGPGTRLLVL.

This clone came up once. The chain employs TRBV19 and TRBJ2-1; 11 bases fit TRBD2. This CDR3 region has 15 residues. CDR1 is LNHDA and CDR2 is SQIVND in the germline V gene (reference sequence). V lost 10 bases, J lost 8 bases, and 13 bases stayed unmatched. CDR3 nucleotide sequence: TGTGCCACCGCGTGGGTAGCGGGAGGGAAGGATGAGCAGTTCTTC. Amino acid sequence: CATAWVAGGKDEQFF.

CDR3 in DNA: TGTGCCAGCAGCTTATCTGATAGACACCAGTACTTC. This translates into CASSLSDRHQYF. V and J are TRBV11-2 and TRBJ2-5; D remains unclear. The V gene's germline CDR1 is SGHAT and CDR2 FQNNGV. V lost 2 bases to trimming and J lost 10 bases, with 11 bases between them. The CDR3 length is 12 residues.

This chain links TRBV25-1 with TRBJ1-4, with a weak D call TRBD1 (6 bases). The CDR3 extends over 14 amino acids. V lost 1 base, J lost 9 bases, and 12 bases lay in between. The germline V gene encodes CDR1 MGHDK and CDR2 SYGVNS. The CDR3: CASSELGQGQKLFF. The DNA for the CDR3 is TGTGCCAGCAGTGAATTGGGGCAGGGGCAAAAACTGTTTTTT. Supplemented by reference TRBV25-1 and TRBJ1-4, the full variable domain reads EADIYQTPRYLVIGTGKKITLECSQTMGHDKMYWYQQDPGMELHLIHYSYGVNSTEKGDLSSESTVSRIRTEHFPLTLESARPSHTSQYLCASSELGQGQKLFFGSGTQLSVL.

The J gene is TRBJ1-1, the V gene TRBV27; D is possibly TRBD1 (6 bases). V dropped 6 bases and J dropped 0 bases, with 11 bases sitting between them. This CDR3 region has 14 residues. Germline lookup yields CDR1 MNHEY and CDR2 SMNVEV (reference sequence). The CDR3 bases are TGTGCCAGCAGATTGGACAGAGTGAACACTGAAGCTTTCTTT. The encoded protein is CASRLDRVNTEAFF.

This rearrangement joins TRBV3-1 (or the pseudogene TRBV3-2) to TRBJ1-2; D gene unclear. This CDR3 has 15 residues. From germline, CDR1 is LGHDT and CDR2 YNNKEL (reference sequence). The V and J ends lost 4 bases and 0 bases respectively, with 12 bases between them. This CDR3 reads CASSPVRSPNYGYTF. CDR3 nucleotides: TGTGCCAGCAGCCCCGTCCGGTCGCCTAACTATGGCTACACCTTC.

V gene TRBV28 combines with J gene TRBJ2-7; D is possibly TRBD1 (5 bases). This CDR3 has 14 residues. Germline CDR1 MDHEN, CDR2 SYDVKM. V lost 3 bases to trimming and J lost 4 bases, with 13 bases between them. The CDR3 DNA follows: TGTGCCAGCAGTTTTTCGTCAGGGTTTTACGAGCAGTACTTC. It yields the protein CASSFSSGFYEQYF.

This chain links TRBV27 with TRBJ1-5; perhaps TRBD1 as D (5 bases). Germline CDR1 is MNHEY and CDR2 is SMNVEV (reference sequence). Trimming left V 1 base short and J 4 bases short, with 11 bases between. This CDR3 comprises 15 residues. This CDR3 is CASSLWQDKNQPQHF. The CDR3 DNA follows: TGTGCCAGCAGTTTATGGCAGGACAAGAATCAGCCCCAGCATTTT.

The chain has TRBV6-1 and TRBJ1-3; tentatively, D is TRBD1 (6 bases). The CDR3 contains 16 residues. Trimming stripped 4 bases from V and 1 base from J, with 14 bases between. CDR1 MNHNS and CDR2 SASEGT come from the germline V gene. The CDR3 region has the DNA TGTGCCAGCAGTGGAGGGGGGGGGCTATCTGGAAACACCATATATTTT. It encodes CASSGGGGLSGNTIYF.

The chain has TRBV7-4 and TRBJ2-1; 10 bases match TRBD1. The CDR3 length is 19 residues. With 2 bases clipped from V and 0 bases from J, the junction kept 10 bases outside the gene matches. Germline V gene sequence: CDR1 SGHVT, CDR2 SQSDAQ. This CDR3 reads CASSLWDRGVVSSYNEQFF. As DNA, the CDR3 is TGTGCCAGCAGCTTATGGGACAGGGGCGTCGTAAGCTCCTACAATGAGCAGTTCTTC.

This chain uses TRBV19 with TRBJ1-6, with TRBD1 matching over 10 bases. V lost 4 bases and J lost 7; bases outside the gene matches: 1. Germline CDR1 is LNHDA and CDR2 is SQIVND (reference sequence). This CDR3 comprises 14 residues. The CDR3 loop reads CASSRGQGNSPLHF. CDR3 nucleotide sequence: TGTGCCAGTAGTAGGGGACAGGGGAATTCACCCCTCCACTTT. Complete variable domain (other parts from reference TRBV19 and TRBJ1-6): DGGITQSPKYLFRKEGQNVTLSCEQNLNHDAMYWYRQDPGQGLRLIYYSQIVNDFQKGDIAEGYSVSREKKESFPLTVTSAQKNPTAFYLCASSRGQGNSPLHFGNGTRLTVT.

The chain is built from TRBV5-6 and TRBJ1-2; D may be TRBD1 (5 bases). Germline CDR1 SGHDT, CDR2 YYEEEE. The CDR3 has 11 residues. With 5 bases removed from V and 5 bases from J, the gap between germline ends came to 7 bases. CDR3 amino acids: CASRQGYGYTF. CDR3 bases: TGTGCCAGCAGGCAGGGATATGGCTACACCTTC.

The V gene is TRBV27, the J gene TRBJ2-5; D unclear. This CDR3 comprises 15 residues. Trimming stripped 3 bases from V and 5 bases from J, with 16 bases between. Germline V gives CDR1 MNHEY, CDR2 SMNVEV (reference sequence). The DNA of the CDR3 is TGTGCCAGCAGTTTGGATAGGTCGGGTACGGAGACCCAGTACTTC. It codes for CASSLDRSGTETQYF.

The V and J genes are TRBV3-1 (or the pseudogene TRBV3-2) and TRBJ1-2; a weak D match, TRBD1 (5 bases). This CDR3 is 12 amino acids long. Trimming shortened V by 6 bases and J by 2 bases, and 7 bases separated the two germline ends. Germline values: CDR1 LGHDT, CDR2 YNNKEL (reference sequence). CDR3 sequence (DNA): TGTGCCAGCAGTGGGGGGAACTATGGCTACACCTTC. It specifies CASSGGNYGYTF.

The chain links TRBV7-3 to TRBJ2-3, with D possibly being TRBD2 (6 bases). CDR3 size: 14 residues. Germline V CDR1 and CDR2: SGHTA, FQGTGA. With 2 bases removed from V and 3 bases from J, the gap between germline ends came to 9 bases. CDR3 bases: TGTGCCAGCAGCTTATATCGGGGGACAGATACGCAGTATTTT. Protein sequence: CASSLYRGTDTQYF.

On this clone: This sample also contains other DNA sequences that code for the same CDR3. The CDR3 DNA follows: TGTGCCAGCAGCTTAGGCCAGGGTATGAACACTGAAGCTTTCTTT. Translated, it gives CASSLGQGMNTEAFF. The chain employs TRBV7-9 and TRBJ1-1, with D perhaps matching TRBD1 (5 bases). Trimming took 1 base from V and 0 from J, leaving 9 bases between them. CDR1 and CDR2 from the germline V gene are SEHNR and FQNEAQ (reference sequence). CDR3 length: 15 residues. Full variable domain (outside the CDR3, taken from reference TRBV7-9 and TRBJ1-1): DTGVSQNPRHKITKRGQNVTFRCDPISEHNRLYWYRQTLGQGPEFLTYFQNEAQLEKSRLLSDRFSAERPKGSFSTLEIQRTEQGDSAMYLCASSLGQGMNTEAFFGQGTRLTVV.

The chain joins TRBV6-2 or TRBV6-3 to TRBJ2-7; a weak D match, TRBD2 (6 bases). Germline V CDR1 and CDR2: MNHEY, SVGEGT. Between the trimmed V and J ends, which lost 6 bases and 1 base, there was a span of 19 bases. The CDR3 contains 16 residues. The CDR3 sequence: CASSRGLFSISYEQYF. The CDR3, as DNA: TGTGCCAGCAGCCGAGGACTATTCTCTATATCCTACGAGCAGTACTTC.

This rearrangement joins TRBV19 to TRBJ1-3; no clear D. V lost 3 bases to trimming and J lost 0 bases, with 9 bases between them. Germline CDR1 LNHDA, CDR2 SQIVND (reference sequence). This CDR3 contains 15 residues. In nucleotides, the CDR3 is TGTGCCAGTAGTATCACGATCGGCTCTGGAAACACCATATATTTT. Translated, it gives CASSITIGSGNTIYF. Full variable domain (missing parts from reference TRBV19 and TRBJ1-3): DGGITQSPKYLFRKEGQNVTLSCEQNLNHDAMYWYRQDPGQGLRLIYYSQIVNDFQKGDIAEGYSVSREKKESFPLTVTSAQKNPTAFYLCASSITIGSGNTIYFGEGSWLTVV.

About this clone itself: In the same sample, other DNA sequences code for this CDR3. The chain recombines TRBV28 with TRBJ1-5, with D perhaps matching TRBD1 (5 bases). The ends were cut back, 5 bases at V and 3 bases at J, with 8 bases in the middle. Germline V gives CDR1 MDHEN, CDR2 SYDVKM. The CDR3 is 13 residues long. CDR3 sequence: CASSTGLNQPQHF. CDR3 sequence (DNA): TGTGCCAGCAGTACGGGACTCAATCAGCCCCAGCATTTT.